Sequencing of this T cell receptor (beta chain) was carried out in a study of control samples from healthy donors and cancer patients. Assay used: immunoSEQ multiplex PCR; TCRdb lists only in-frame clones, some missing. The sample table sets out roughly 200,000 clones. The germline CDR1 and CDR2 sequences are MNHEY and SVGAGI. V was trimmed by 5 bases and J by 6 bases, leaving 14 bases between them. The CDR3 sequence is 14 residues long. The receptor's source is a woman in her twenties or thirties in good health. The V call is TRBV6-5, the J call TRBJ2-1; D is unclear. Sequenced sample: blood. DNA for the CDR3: TGTGCCAGCAGTACTCCTTTCCCCTCCAATGAGCAGTTCTTC. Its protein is CASSTPFPSNEQFF.